This passage covers 3 T cell receptor beta chains from one sample sequenced in a study of graft-versus-host responses after intestinal transplantation. The data were produced by immunoSEQ multiplex PCR, yet TCRdb's version contains in-frame clones alone and is incomplete. The sample comprises about 97,000 clones, 80% to 95% of which are singletons, and about 15% rests with the top ten. The sample in question was PBMCs, obtained approximately 470 days after intestinal transplant. These receptors were obtained from a human patient who received an intestinal transplant, so some T cells may come from the graft donor.

The chain links TRBV27 to TRBJ2-1; 12 bases line up with TRBD2. The CDR3 loop spans 16 amino acids. Looked up from germline, CDR1 is MNHEY and CDR2 is SMNVEV (reference sequence). Trimming removed 3 bases from V and 8 bases from J; junction bases left unmatched: 8. CDR3 nucleotides: TGTGCCAGCAGTTTCCGATCTAGCGGGGGGGGGCATGAGCAGTTCTTC. Its translation is CASSFRSSGGGHEQFF.

CDR3 in DNA: TGTGCTAGTGGTGCCGGGACACCCCTTGGGAGCACAGATACGCAGTATTTT. It is translated as CASGAGTPLGSTDTQYF. The chain recombines TRBV12-5 with TRBJ2-3; the D gene is possibly TRBD1 (6 bases). The germline gives CDR1 LGHNT, CDR2 FRNRAP. The CDR3 is 17 residues long. V was clipped by 5 bases and J by 0 bases, with 18 bases between them.

The rearrangement uses TRBV7-9 and TRBJ1-5; no reliable D call. Trimming pared 3 bases from V and 4 bases from J, leaving 7 bases between. Looked up from germline, CDR1 is SEHNR and CDR2 is FQNEAQ (reference sequence). CDR3 length: 13 residues. The CDR3 sequence: CASSFGVNQPQHF. Written as DNA, the CDR3 is TGTGCCAGCAGCTTTGGGGTGAATCAGCCCCAGCATTTT.